This section outlines one T cell receptor (beta chain) sequence together with its context. Its antigen is unknown. Generated by immunoSEQ multiplex PCR, the TCRdb table keeps only in-frame clones and is missing some. This table holds 56,000 or so clones, about three quarters found once. This record belongs to a study of a mutant IDH1 vaccine in newly diagnosed glioma. Study-wide background: Eight vaccinations were given in weeks 1, 3, 5, 7, 11, 15, 19 and 23. Averaging roughly 40 years of age, treated patients were about 62% male and about 38% female. Every participant had undergone radiotherapy, temozolomide, or both before, and most underwent both. The first vaccination came 4-6 weeks after radiotherapy alone, or with temozolomide cycles.

Time point: week 5, during vaccination. The study gave 300 ug of mutant IDH1 20-mer peptide per vaccine dose, with topical imiquimod. V was pared by 2 bases and J by 2 bases, with 10 bases between. Germline V gives CDR1 SNHLY, CDR2 FYNNEI. The length of the CDR3 is 14 residues. This chain joins TRBV2 and TRBJ2-7; no clear D gene. This material consisted of PBMCs, taken from a glioma patient whose treatment included an IDH1 peptide vaccine. The receptor was isolated from a woman between 40 and 55 years old with glioma. The CDR3 loop reads CASSESRTAYEQYF. In DNA, the CDR3 is TGTGCCAGCAGTGAATCAAGGACGGCCTACGAGCAGTACTTC.